This record covers a single T cell receptor beta chain. As yet, its antigen is unknown. The CDR3 sequence is 14 residues long. Germline CDR1 SQVTM, CDR2 ANQGSEA. V lost 2 bases and J lost 8; bases outside the gene matches: 10. The table came from immunoSEQ multiplex PCR; TCRdb's copy has only in-frame clones and leaves some out. This sample has 130,000 or so clones, with roughly 90% found just once. This specimen belongs to a study of T cell responses to AZD1222 COVID-19 vaccine. Findings of the study overall: The sample set comprised mostly white British donors with more females, and clonal diversity was possibly underestimated. Baseline seropositives among AZD1222 recipients totaled only 5 to 7.

The receptor comes from an adult who received the AZD1222 COVID-19 vaccine. Sequenced here: peripheral blood, sampled 28 days after the second AZD1222 dose. The V call is TRBV29-1, the J call TRBJ1-1; the match to TRBD1 covers 8 bases. The CDR3 coding sequence is TGCAGCGTTGAACTGCAGGGGGCGACTCGGGAAGCTTTCTTT. Residues: CSVELQGATREAFF.